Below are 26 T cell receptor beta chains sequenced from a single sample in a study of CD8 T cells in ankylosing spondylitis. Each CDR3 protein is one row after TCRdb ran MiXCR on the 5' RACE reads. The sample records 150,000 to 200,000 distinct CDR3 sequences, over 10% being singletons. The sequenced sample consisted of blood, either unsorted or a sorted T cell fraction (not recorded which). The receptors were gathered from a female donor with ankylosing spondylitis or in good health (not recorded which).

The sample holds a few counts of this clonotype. The CDR3 sequence: CASSEDRADYDEQFF. DNA of the CDR3: TGCGCCAGCAGCGAGGACAGGGCTGATTATGATGAGCAGTTCTTC. The chain employs TRBV5-1 and TRBJ2-1, with 8 bases lining up with TRBD1. Looked up from germline, CDR1 is SGHRS and CDR2 is YFSETQ. The CDR3 has 15 amino acids. Trimming took 4 bases from V and 8 from J; bases not matched to a gene: 11.

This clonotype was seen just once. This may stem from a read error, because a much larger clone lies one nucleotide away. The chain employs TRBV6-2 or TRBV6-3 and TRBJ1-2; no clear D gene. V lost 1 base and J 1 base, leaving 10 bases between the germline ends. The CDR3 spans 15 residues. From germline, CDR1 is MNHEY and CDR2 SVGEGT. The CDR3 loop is CASSYFPYYNYGYTF. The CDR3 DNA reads TGTGCCAGCAGTTACTTTCCATACTATAACTATGGCTACACCTTC.

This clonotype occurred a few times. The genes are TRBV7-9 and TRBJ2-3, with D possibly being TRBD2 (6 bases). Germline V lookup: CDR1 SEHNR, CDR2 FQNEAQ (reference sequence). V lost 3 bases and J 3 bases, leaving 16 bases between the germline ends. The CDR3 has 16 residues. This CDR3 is CASSLFLTGDTDTQYF. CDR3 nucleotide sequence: TGTGCCAGCAGCTTGTTCCTAACGGGGGATACAGATACGCAGTATTTT.

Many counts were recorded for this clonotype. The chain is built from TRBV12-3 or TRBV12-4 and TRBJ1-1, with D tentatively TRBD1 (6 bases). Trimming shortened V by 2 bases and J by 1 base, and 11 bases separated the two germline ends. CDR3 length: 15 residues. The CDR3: CASSLYGGTNTEAFF. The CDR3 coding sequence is TGTGCCAGCAGTTTATACGGGGGCACGAACACTGAAGCTTTCTTT.

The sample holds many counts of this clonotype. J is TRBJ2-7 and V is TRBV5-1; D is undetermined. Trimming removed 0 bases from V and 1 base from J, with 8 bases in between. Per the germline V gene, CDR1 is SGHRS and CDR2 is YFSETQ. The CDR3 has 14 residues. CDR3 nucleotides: TGCGCCAGCAGCTTGGACTGGGGATCCTACGAGCAGTACTTC. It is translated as CASSLDWGSYEQYF.

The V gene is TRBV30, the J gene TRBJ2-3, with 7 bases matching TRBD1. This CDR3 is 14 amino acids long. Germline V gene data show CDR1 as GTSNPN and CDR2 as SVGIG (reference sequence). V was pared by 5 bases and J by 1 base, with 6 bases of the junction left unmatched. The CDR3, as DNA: TGTGCCTGGGGACACGGGACAGGCACAGATACGCAGTATTTT. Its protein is CAWGHGTGTDTQYF.

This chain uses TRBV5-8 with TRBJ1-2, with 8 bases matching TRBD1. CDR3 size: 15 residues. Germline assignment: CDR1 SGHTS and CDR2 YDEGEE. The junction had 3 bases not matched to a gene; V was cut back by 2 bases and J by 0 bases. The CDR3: CASSFGDRPNYGYTF. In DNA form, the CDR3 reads TGTGCCAGCAGCTTCGGGGACAGGCCTAACTATGGCTACACCTTC. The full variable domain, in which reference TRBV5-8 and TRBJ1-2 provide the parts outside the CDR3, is EAGVTQSPTHLIKTRGQQATLRCSPISGHTSVYWYQQALGLGLQFLLWYDEGEERNRGNFPPRFSGRQFPNYSSELNVNALELEDSALYLCASSFGDRPNYGYTFGSGTRLTVV.

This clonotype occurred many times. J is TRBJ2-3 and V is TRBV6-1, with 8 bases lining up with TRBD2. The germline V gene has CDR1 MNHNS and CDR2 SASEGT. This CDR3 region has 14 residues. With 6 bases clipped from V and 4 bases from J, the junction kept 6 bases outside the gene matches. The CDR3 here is CASRSGSRADTQYF. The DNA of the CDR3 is TGTGCCAGCAGAAGCGGGAGTCGTGCAGATACGCAGTATTTT.

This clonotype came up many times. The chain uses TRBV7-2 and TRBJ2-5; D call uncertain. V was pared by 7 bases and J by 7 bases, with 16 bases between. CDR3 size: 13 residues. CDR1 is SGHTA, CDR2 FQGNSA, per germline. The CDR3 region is CASNLDPPGTQYF. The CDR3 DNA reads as TGTGCCAGCAACCTAGATCCTCCGGGGACCCAGTACTTC. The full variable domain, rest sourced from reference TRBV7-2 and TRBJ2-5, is GAGVSQSPSNKVTEKGKDVELRCDPISGHTALYWYRQSLGQGLEFLIYFQGNSAPDKSGLPSDRFSAERTGGSVSTLTIQRTQQEDSAVYLCASNLDPPGTQYFGPGTRLLVL.

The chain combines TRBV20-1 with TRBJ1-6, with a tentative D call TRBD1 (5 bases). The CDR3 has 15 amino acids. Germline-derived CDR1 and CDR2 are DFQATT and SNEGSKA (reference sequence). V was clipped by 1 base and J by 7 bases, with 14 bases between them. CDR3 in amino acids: CSARGAGRGNSPLHF. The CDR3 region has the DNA TGCAGTGCTAGAGGGGCGGGGCGCGGGAATTCACCCCTCCACTTT.

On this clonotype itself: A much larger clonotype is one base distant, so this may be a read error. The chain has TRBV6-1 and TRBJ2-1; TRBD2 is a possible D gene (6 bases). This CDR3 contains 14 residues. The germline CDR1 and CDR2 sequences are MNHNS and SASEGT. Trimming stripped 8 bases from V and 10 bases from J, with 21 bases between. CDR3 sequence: CASYLGGRASEQFF. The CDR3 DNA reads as TGTGCCAGCTATCTAGGAGGGCGGGCAAGCGAGCAGTTCTTC.

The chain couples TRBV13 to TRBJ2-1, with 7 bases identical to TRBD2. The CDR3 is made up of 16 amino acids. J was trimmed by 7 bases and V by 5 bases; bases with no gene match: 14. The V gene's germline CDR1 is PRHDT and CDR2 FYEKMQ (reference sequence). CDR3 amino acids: CASSPLPSGDRNEQFF. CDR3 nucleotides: TGTGCCAGCAGCCCATTACCCAGCGGGGATCGGAATGAGCAGTTCTTC.

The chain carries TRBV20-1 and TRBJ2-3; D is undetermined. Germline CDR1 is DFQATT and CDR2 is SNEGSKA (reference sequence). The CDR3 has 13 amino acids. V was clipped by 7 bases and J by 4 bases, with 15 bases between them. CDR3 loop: CSVLEPFADTQYF. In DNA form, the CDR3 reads TGCAGTGTCCTGGAACCTTTCGCAGATACGCAGTATTTT.

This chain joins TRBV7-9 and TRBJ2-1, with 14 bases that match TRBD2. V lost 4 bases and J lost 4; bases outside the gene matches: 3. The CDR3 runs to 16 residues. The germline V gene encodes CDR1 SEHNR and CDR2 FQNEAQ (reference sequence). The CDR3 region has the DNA TGTGCCAGCAGCTCCGGGACTAGCGGGGGATACAATGAGCAGTTCTTC. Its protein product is CASSSGTSGGYNEQFF.

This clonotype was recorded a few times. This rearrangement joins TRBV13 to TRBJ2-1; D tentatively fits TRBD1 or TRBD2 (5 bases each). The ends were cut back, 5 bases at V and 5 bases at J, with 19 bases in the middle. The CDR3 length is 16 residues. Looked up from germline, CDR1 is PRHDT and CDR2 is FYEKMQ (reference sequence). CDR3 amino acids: CASSPNPGTVNNEQFF. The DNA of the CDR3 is TGTGCCAGCAGCCCCAACCCCGGGACGGTGAACAATGAGCAGTTCTTC.

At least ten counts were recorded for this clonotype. CDR3: CASSSVPSGYGYTF. CDR3 coding DNA: TGTGCCAGCAGCTCAGTCCCTTCAGGCTATGGCTACACCTTC. The chain employs TRBV7-2 and TRBJ1-2; D gene ambiguous. Germline CDR1 SGHTA, CDR2 FQGNSA. Trimming removed 4 bases from V and 4 bases from J, with 13 bases in between. The CDR3 runs 14 residues.

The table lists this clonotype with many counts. The CDR3 loop is CSAPAPGLDNEQYF. CDR3 DNA sequence: TGCAGTGCGCCAGCCCCAGGGTTAGATAACGAGCAGTACTTC. The gene calls are TRBV20-1 and TRBJ2-7; tentative D call: TRBD1 (5 bases). This CDR3 region has 14 residues. V was trimmed by 6 bases and J by 5 bases, leaving 20 bases between them. Per the germline V gene, CDR1 is DFQATT and CDR2 is SNEGSKA (reference sequence).

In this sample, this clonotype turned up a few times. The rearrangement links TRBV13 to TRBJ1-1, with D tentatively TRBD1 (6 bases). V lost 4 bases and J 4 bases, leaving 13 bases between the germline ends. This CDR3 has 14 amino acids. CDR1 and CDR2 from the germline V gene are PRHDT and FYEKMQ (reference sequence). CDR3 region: CASSWITGSTEAFF. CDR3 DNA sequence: TGTGCCAGCAGCTGGATAACAGGGAGCACTGAAGCTTTCTTT.

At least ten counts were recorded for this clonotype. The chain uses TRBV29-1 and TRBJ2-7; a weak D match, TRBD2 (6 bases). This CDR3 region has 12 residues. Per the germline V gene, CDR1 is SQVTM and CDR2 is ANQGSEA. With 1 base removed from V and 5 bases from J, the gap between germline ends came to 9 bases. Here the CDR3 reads CSVEGDFDEQYF. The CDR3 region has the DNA TGCAGCGTTGAAGGGGACTTTGACGAGCAGTACTTC.

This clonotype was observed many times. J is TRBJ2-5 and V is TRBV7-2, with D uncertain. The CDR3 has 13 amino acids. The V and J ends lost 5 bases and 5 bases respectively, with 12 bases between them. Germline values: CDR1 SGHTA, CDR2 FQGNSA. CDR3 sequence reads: CASSAATMETQYF. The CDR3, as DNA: TGTGCCAGCAGCGCAGCTACGATGGAGACCCAGTACTTC. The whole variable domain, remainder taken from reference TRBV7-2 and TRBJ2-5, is GAGVSQSPSNKVTEKGKDVELRCDPISGHTALYWYRQSLGQGLEFLIYFQGNSAPDKSGLPSDRFSAERTGGSVSTLTIQRTQQEDSAVYLCASSAATMETQYFGPGTRLLVL.

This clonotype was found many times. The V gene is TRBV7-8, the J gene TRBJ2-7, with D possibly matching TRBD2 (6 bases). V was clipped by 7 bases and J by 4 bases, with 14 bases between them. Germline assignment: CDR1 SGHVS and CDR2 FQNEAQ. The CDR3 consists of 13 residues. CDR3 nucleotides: TGTGCCAGCACCGGGGGAGTTTATTACGAGCAGTACTTC. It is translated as CASTGGVYYEQYF.

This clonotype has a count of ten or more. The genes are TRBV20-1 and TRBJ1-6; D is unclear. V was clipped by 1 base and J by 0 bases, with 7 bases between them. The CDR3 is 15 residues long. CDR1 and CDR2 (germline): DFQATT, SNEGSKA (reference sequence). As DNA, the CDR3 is TGCAGTGCTAGAGCCGAGAGCTCCTATAATTCACCCCTCCACTTT. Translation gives CSARAESSYNSPLHF.

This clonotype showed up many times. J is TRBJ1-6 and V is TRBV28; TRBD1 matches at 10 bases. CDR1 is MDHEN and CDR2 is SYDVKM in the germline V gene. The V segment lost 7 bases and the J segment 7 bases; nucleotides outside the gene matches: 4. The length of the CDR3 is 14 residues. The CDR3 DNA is TGTGCCAGCAAACCGGGACAGGGGAATTCACCCCTCCACTTT. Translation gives CASKPGQGNSPLHF.

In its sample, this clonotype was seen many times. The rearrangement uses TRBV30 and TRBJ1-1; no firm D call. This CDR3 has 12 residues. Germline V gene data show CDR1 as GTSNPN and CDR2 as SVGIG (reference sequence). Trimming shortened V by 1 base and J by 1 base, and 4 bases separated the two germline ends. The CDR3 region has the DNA TGTGCCTGGAGTGCCGGGAACACTGAAGCTTTCTTT. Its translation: CAWSAGNTEAFF. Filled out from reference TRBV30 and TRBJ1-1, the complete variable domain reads SQTIHQWPATLVQPVGSPLSLECTVEGTSNPNLYWYRQAAGRGLQLLFYSVGIGQISSEVPQNLSASRPQDRQFILSSKKLLLSDSGFYLCAWSAGNTEAFFGQGTRLTVV.

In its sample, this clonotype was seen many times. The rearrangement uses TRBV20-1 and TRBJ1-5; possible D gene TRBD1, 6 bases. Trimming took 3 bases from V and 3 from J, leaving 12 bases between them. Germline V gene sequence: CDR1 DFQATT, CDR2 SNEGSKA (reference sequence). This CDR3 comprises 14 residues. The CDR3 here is CSARGGTHNQPQHF. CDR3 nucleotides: TGCAGTGCTAGGGGCGGGACACACAATCAGCCCCAGCATTTT.

The CDR3 reads CSARQQGALGNEQFF. The CDR3, as DNA: TGCAGTGCTAGACAACAGGGGGCATTGGGCAATGAGCAGTTCTTC. The chain recombines TRBV20-1 with TRBJ2-1, with TRBD1 matching 9 bases. J gave up 6 bases and V 2 bases, and 8 bases lay outside the gene matches. The CDR3 covers 15 residues. Germline V gene data show CDR1 as DFQATT and CDR2 as SNEGSKA (reference sequence).